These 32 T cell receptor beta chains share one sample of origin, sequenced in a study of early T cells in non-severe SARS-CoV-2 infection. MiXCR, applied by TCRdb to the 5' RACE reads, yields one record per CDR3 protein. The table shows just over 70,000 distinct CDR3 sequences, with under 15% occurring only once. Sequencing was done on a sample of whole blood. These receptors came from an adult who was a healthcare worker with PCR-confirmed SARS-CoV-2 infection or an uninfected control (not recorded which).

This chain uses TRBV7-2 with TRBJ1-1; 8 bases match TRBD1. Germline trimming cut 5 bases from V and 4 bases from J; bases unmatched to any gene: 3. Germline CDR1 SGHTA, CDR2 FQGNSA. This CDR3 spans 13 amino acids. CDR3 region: CASSGTGSTEAFF. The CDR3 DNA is TGTGCCAGCAGCGGGACAGGCAGCACTGAAGCTTTCTTT.

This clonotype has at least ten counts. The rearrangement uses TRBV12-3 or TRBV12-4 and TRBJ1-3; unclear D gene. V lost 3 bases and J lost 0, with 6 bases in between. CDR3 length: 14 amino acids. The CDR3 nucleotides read TGTGCCAGCAGTTTCACGAGCTCTGGAAACACCATATATTTT. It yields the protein CASSFTSSGNTIYF.

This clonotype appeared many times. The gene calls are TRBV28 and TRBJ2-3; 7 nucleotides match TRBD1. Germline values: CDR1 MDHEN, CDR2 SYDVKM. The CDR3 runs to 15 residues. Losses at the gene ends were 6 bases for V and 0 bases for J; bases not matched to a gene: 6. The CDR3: CASSLRQGSTDTQYF. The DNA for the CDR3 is TGTGCCAGCAGCCTAAGACAGGGAAGCACAGATACGCAGTATTTT.

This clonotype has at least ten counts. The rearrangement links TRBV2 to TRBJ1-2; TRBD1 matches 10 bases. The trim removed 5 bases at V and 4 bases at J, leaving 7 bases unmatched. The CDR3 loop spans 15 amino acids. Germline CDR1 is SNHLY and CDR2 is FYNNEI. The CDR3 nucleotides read TGTGCCAGCAGTTCTGACAGGGGGCTGGTCTATGGCTACACCTTC. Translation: CASSSDRGLVYGYTF.

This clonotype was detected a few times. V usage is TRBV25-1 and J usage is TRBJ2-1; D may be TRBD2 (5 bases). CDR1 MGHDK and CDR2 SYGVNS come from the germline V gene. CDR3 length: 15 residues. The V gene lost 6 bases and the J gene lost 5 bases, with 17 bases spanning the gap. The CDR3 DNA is TGTGCCAGCAGCCCCCCTGGACTCGGGGACAATGAGCAGTTCTTC. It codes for CASSPPGLGDNEQFF.

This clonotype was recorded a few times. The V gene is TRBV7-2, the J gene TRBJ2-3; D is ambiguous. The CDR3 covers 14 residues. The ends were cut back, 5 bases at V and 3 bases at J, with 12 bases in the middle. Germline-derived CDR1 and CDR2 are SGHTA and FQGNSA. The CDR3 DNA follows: TGTGCCAGCAGCACCGGAGTTGGGACAGATACGCAGTATTTT. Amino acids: CASSTGVGTDTQYF.

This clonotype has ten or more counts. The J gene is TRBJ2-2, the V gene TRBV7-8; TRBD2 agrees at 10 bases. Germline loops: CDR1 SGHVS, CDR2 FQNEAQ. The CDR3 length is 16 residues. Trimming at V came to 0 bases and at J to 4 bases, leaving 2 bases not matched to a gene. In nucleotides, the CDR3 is TGTGCCAGCAGCTTAGCGGCTAGCGGGGGCACCGGGGAGCTGTTTTTT. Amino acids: CASSLAASGGTGELFF.

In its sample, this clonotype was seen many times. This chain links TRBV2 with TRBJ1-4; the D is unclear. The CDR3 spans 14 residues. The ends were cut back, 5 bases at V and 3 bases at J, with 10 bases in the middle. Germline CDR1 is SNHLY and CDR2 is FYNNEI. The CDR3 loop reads CASSYHRSNEKLFF. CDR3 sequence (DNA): TGTGCCAGCAGTTATCACAGATCTAATGAAAAACTGTTTTTT.

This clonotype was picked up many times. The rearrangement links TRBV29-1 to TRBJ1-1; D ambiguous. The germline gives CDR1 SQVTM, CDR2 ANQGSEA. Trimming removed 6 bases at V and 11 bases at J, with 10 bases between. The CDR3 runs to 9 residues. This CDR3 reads CSVDRWAFF. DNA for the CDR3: TGCAGCGTAGATAGATGGGCTTTCTTT.

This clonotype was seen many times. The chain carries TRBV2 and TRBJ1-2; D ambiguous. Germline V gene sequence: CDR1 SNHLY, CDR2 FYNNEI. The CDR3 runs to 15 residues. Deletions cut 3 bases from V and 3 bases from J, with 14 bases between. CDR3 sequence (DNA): TGTGCCAGCAGTGAGACGGCGTTAACGGACTATGGCTACACCTTC. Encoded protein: CASSETALTDYGYTF.

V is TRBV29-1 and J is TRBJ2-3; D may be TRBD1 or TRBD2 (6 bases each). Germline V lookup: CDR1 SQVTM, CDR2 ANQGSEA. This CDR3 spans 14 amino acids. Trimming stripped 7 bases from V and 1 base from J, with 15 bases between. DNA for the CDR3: TGCAGCGCCTGGGGGCGGGGAGGCACAGATACGCAGTATTTT. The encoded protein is CSAWGRGGTDTQYF.

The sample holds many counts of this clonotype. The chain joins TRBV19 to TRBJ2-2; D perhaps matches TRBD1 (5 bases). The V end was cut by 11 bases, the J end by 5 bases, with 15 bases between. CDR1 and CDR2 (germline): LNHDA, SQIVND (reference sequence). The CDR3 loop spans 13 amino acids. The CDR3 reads CAGSQGSTGELFF. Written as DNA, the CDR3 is TGTGCCGGATCCCAGGGTTCAACCGGGGAGCTGTTTTTT.

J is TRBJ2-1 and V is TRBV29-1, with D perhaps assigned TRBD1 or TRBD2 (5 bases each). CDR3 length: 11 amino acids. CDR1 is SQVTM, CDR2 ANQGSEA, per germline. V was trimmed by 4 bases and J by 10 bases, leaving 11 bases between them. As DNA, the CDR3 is TGCAGCGTTGTGGGGGTATCGGAGCAGTTCTTC. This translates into CSVVGVSEQFF.

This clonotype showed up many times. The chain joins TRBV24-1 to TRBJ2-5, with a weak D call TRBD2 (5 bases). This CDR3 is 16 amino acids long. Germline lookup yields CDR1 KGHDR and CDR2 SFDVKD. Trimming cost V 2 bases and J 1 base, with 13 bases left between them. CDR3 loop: CATSDSGKGSQETQYF. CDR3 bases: TGTGCCACCAGTGATTCGGGGAAGGGATCCCAAGAGACCCAGTACTTC.

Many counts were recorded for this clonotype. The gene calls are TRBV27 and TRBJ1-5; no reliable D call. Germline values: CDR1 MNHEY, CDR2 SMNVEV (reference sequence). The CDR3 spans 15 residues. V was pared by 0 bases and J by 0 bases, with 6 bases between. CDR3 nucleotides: TGTGCCAGCAGTTTATCCGGGATTAGCAATCAGCCCCAGCATTTT. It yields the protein CASSLSGISNQPQHF.

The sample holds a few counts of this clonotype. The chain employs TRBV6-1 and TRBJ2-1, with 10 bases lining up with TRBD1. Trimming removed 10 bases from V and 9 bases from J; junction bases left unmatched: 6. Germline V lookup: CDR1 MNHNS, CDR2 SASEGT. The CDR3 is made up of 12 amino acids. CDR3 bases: TGTGCCACCGGGACAGGGGTGGGTGAGCAGTTCTTC. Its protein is CATGTGVGEQFF.

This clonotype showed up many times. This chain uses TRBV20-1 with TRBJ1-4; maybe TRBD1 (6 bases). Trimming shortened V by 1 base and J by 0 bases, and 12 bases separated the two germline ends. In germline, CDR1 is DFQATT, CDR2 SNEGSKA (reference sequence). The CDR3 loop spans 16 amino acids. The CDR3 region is CSARGRGASTNEKLFF. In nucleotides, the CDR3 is TGCAGTGCTAGAGGCAGGGGCGCTTCAACTAATGAAAAACTGTTTTTT.

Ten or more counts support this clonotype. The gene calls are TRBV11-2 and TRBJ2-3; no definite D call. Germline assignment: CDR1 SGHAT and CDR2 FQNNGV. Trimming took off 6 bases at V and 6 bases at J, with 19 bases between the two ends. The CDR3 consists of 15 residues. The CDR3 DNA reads TGTGCCAGCAGGGATTGGCTGACTGGCGTCGATACGCAGTATTTT. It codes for CASRDWLTGVDTQYF.

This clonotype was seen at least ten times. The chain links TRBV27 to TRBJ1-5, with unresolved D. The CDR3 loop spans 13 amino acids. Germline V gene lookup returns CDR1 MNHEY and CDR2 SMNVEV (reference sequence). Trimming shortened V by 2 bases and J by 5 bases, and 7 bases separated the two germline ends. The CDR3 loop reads CASSLVADQPQHF. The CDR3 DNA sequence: TGTGCCAGCAGTTTAGTGGCCGATCAGCCCCAGCATTTT.

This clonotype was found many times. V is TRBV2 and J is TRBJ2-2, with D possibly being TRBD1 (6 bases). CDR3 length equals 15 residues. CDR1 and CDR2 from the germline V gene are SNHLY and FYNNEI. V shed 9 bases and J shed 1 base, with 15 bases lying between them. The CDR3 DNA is TGTGCCAGTAGTCGATCCAGGGGGAACACCGGGGAGCTGTTTTTT. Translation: CASSRSRGNTGELFF.

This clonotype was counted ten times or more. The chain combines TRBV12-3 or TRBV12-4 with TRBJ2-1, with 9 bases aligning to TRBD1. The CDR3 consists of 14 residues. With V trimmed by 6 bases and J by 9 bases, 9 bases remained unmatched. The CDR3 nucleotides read TGTGCCAGCAGGCCCGGGACAGGGAGTACTGAGCAGTTCTTC. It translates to CASRPGTGSTEQFF.

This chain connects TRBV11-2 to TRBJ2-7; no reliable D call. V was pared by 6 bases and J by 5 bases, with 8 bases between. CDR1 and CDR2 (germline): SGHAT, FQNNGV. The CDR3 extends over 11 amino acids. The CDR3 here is CASSHWNEQYF. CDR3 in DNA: TGTGCCAGCAGTCACTGGAACGAGCAGTACTTC.

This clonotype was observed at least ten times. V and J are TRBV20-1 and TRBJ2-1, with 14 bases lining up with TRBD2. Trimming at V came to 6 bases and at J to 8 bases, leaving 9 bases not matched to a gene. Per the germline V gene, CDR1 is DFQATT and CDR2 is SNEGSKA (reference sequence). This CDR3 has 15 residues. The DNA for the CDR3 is TGCAGTGCCAGGGGGACTAGCGGGAGTGAAGATGAGCAGTTCTTC. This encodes CSARGTSGSEDEQFF.

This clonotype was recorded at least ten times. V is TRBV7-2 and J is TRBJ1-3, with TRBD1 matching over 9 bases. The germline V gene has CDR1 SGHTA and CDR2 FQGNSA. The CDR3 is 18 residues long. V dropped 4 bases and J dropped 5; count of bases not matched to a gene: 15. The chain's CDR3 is CASSYILGSGTGRNTIYF. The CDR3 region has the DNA TGTGCCAGCAGCTACATCCTTGGTTCCGGGACAGGGAGAAACACCATATATTTT.

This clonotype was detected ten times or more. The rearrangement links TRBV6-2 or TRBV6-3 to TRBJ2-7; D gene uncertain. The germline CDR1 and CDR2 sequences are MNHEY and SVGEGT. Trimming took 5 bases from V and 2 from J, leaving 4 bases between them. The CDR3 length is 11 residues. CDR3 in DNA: TGTGCCAGCAGTCCAGCCTACGAGCAGTACTTC. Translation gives CASSPAYEQYF.

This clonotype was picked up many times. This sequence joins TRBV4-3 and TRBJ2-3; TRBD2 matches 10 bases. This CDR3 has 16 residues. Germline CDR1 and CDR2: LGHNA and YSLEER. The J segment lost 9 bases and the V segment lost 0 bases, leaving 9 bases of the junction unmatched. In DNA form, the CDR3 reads TGCGCCAGCAGCCAAGAGTTTAGCGGGAGGAGTTGGACGCAGTATTTT. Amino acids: CASSQEFSGRSWTQYF.

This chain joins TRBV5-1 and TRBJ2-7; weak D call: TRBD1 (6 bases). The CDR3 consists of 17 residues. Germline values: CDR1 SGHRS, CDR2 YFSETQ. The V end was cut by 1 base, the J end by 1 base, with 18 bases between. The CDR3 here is CASSLPPAGEFSYEQYF. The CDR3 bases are TGCGCCAGCAGCTTGCCGCCGGCAGGGGAGTTTTCCTACGAGCAGTACTTC.

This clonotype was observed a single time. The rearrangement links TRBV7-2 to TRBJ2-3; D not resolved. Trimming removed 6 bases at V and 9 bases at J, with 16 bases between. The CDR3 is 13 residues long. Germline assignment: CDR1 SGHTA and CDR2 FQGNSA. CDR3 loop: CASRRGWGTTQYF. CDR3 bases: TGTGCCAGCAGACGAGGATGGGGAACAACGCAGTATTTT.

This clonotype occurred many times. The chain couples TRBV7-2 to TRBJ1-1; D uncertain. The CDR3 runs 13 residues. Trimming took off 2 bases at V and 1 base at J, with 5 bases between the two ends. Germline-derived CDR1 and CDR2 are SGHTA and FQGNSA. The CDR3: CASSLRRNTEAFF. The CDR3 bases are TGTGCCAGCAGCTTAAGGAGGAACACTGAAGCTTTCTTT.

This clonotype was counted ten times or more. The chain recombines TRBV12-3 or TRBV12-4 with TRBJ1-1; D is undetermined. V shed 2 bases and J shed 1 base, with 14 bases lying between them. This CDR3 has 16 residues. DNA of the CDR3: TGTGCCAGCAGTTTATCTTATGGCATCGGGAACACTGAAGCTTTCTTT. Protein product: CASSLSYGIGNTEAFF.

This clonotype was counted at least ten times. The CDR3 here is CSVELQGYEQYF. The CDR3 DNA is TGCAGCGTTGAACTTCAGGGCTACGAGCAGTACTTC. The gene calls are TRBV29-1 and TRBJ2-7; weak D call: TRBD1 (5 bases). The CDR3 totals 12 residues. CDR1 is SQVTM, CDR2 ANQGSEA, per germline. Trimming removed 2 bases at V and 3 bases at J, with 8 bases between.

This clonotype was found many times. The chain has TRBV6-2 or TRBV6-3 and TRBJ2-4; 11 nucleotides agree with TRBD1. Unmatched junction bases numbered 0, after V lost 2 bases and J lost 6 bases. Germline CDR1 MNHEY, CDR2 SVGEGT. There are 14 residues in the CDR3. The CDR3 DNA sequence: TGTGCCAGCAGTTACGGGACAGGGGGAAACATTCAGTACTTC. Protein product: CASSYGTGGNIQYF.